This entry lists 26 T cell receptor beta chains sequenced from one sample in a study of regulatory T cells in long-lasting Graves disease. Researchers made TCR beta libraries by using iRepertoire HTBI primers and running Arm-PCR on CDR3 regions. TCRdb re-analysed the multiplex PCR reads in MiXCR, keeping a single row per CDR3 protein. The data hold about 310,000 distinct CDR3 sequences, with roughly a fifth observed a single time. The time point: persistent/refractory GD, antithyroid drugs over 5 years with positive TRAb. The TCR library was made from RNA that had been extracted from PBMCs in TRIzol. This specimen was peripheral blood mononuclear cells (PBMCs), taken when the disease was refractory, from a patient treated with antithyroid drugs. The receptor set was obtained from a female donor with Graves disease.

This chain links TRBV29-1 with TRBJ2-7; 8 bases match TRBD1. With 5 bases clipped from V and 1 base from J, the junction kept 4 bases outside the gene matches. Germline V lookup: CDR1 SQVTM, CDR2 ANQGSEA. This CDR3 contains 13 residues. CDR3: CSVQTGESYEQYF. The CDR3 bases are TGCAGCGTTCAGACAGGGGAATCCTACGAGCAGTACTTC.

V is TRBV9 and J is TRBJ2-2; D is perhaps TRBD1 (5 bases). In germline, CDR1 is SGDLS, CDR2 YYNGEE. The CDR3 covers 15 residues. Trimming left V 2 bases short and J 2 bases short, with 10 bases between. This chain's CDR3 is CASSVMQGNTGELFF. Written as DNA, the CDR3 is TGTGCCAGCAGCGTTATGCAGGGTAACACCGGGGAGCTGTTTTTT.

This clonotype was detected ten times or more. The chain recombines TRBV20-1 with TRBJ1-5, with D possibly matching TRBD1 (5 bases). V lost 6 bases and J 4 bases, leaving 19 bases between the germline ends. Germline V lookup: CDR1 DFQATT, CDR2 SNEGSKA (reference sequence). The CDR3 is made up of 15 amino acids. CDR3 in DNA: TGCAGTGCAGGGGCCCCGAAGGGGCCAAATCAGCCCCAGCATTTT. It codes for CSAGAPKGPNQPQHF.

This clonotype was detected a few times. The CDR3 here is CASSPGENQPQHF. For the CDR3, the DNA is TGTGCCAGCTCACCAGGGGAAAATCAGCCCCAGCATTTT. The J gene is TRBJ1-5, the V gene TRBV18; D unclear. Per the germline V gene, CDR1 is KGHSH and CDR2 is LQKENI. This CDR3 spans 13 amino acids. V shed 2 bases and J shed 4 bases, with 6 bases lying between them. Filled out from reference TRBV18 and TRBJ1-5, the complete variable domain reads NAGVMQNPRHLVRRRGQEARLRCSPMKGHSHVYWYRQLPEEGLKFMVYLQKENIIDESGMPKERFSAEFPKEGPSILRIQQVVRGDSAAYFCASSPGENQPQHFGDGTRLSIL.

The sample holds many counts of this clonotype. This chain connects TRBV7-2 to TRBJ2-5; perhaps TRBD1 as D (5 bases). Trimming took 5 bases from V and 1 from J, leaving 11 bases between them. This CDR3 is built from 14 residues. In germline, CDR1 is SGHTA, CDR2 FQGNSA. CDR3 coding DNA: TGTGCCAGCAGCCCCCGACAGTCCCAAGAGACCCAGTACTTC. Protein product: CASSPRQSQETQYF.

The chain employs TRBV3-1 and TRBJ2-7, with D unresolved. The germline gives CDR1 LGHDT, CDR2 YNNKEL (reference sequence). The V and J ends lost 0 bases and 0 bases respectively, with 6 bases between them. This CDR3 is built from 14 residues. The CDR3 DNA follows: TGTGCCAGCAGCCAAGAGCTGAGCTCCTACGAGCAGTACTTC. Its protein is CASSQELSSYEQYF.

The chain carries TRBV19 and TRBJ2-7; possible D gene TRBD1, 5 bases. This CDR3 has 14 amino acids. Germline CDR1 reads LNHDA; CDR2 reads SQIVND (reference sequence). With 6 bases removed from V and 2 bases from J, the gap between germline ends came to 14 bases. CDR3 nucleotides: TGTGCCAGTAGATTCCCCGTAGGGGCCTACGAGCAGTACTTC. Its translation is CASRFPVGAYEQYF.

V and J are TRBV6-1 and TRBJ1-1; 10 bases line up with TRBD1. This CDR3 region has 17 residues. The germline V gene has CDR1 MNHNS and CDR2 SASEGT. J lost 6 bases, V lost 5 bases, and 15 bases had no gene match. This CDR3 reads CASSIGQGGLRGPEAFF. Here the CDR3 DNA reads TGTGCCAGCAGTATTGGACAGGGGGGATTGAGAGGCCCTGAAGCTTTCTTT.

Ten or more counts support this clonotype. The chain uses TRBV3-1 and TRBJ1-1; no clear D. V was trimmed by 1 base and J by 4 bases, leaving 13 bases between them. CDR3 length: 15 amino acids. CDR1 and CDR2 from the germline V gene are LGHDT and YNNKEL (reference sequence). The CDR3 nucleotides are TGTGCCAGCAGCCAAGCCCCAGGTATAGGCACTGAAGCTTTCTTT. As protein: CASSQAPGIGTEAFF.

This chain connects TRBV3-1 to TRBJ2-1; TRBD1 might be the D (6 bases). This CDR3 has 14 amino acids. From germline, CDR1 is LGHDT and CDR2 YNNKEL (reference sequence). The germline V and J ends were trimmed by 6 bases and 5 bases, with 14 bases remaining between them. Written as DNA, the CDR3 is TGTGCCAGCAGAGGGGGTGGCGGCGACAATGAGCAGTTCTTC. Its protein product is CASRGGGGDNEQFF.

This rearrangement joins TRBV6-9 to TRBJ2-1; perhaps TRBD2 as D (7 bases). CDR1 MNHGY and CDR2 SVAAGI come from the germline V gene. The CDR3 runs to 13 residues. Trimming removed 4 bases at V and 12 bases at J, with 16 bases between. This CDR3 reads CASSWTNGGPQFF. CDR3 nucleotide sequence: TGTGCCAGCAGTTGGACAAACGGGGGGCCGCAGTTCTTC.

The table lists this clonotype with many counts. CDR3 coding DNA: TGTGCCAGCAGTGACAGGAACACTGAAGCTTTCTTT. Translated, it gives CASSDRNTEAFF. J is TRBJ1-1 and V is TRBV12-3 or TRBV12-4, with D tentatively TRBD1 (5 bases). V was clipped by 5 bases and J by 1 base, with 5 bases between them. The CDR3 spans 12 residues.

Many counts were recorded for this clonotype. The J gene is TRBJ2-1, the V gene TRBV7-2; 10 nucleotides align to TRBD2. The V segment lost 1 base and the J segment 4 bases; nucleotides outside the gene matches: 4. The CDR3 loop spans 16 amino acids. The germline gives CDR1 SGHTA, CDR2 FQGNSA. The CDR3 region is CASSLEGLAVYNEQFF. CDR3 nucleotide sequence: TGTGCCAGCAGCTTAGAAGGACTAGCGGTGTACAATGAGCAGTTCTTC.

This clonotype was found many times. CDR3 nucleotide sequence: TGTGCCAGCGGACGACAGGGGGCCTACGAGCAGTACTTC. Translating gives CASGRQGAYEQYF. The V call is TRBV11-2, the J call TRBJ2-7; 9 bases align to TRBD1. The length of the CDR3 is 13 residues. Trimming at V came to 8 bases and at J to 2 bases, leaving 4 bases not matched to a gene. Germline V gene data show CDR1 as SGHAT and CDR2 as FQNNGV.

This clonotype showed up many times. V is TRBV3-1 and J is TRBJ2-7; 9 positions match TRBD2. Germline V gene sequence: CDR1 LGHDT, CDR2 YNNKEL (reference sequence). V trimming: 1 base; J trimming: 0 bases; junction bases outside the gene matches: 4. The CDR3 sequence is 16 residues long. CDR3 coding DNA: TGTGCCAGCAGCCAAGGCCTAGCGGGGATCTCCTACGAGCAGTACTTC. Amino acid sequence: CASSQGLAGISYEQYF.

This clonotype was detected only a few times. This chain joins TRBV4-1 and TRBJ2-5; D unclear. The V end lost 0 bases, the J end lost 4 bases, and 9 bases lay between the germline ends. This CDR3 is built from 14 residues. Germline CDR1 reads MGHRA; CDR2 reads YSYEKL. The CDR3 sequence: CASSQDHTGETQYF. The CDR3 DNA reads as TGCGCCAGCAGCCAAGATCACACGGGAGAGACCCAGTACTTC.

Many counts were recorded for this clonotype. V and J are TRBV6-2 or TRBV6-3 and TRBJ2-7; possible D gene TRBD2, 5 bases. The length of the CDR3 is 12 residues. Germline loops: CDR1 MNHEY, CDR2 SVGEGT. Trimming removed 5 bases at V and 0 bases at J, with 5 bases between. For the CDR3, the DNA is TGTGCCAGCAGTGGACTCTCCTACGAGCAGTACTTC. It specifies CASSGLSYEQYF.

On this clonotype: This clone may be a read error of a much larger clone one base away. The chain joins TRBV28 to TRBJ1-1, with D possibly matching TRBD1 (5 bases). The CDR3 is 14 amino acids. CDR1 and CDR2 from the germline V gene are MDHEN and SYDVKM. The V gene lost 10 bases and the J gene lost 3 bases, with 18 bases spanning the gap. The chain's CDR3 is CATTRQPGDTEAFF. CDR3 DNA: TGTGCCACCACCCGACAGCCTGGAGACACTGAAGCTTTCTTT.

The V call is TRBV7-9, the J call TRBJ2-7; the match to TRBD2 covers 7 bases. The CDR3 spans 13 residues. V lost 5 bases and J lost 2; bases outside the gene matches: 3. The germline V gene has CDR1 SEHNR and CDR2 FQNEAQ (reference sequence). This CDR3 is CASSTTSAYEQYF. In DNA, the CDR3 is TGTGCCAGCAGCACCACTAGCGCCTACGAGCAGTACTTC.

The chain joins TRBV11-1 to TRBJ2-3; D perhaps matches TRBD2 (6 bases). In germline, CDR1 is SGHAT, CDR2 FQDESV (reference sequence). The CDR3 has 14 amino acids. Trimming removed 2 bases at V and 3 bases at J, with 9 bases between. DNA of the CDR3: TGTGCCAGCAGCTTACGGGAGTGGACAGATACGCAGTATTTT. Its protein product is CASSLREWTDTQYF.

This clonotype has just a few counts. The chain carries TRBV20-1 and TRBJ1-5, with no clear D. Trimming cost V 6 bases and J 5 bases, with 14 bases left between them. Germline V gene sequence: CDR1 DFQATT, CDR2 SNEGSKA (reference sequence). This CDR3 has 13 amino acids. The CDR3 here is CSAHDSYDQPQHF. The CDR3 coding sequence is TGCAGTGCCCACGACTCCTACGATCAGCCCCAGCATTTT.

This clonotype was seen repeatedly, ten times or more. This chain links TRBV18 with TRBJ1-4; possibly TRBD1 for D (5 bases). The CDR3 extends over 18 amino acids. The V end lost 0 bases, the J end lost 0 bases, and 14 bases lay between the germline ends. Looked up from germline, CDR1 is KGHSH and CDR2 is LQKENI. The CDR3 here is CASSPPGGGHATNEKLFF. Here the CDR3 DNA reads TGTGCCAGCTCACCACCGGGGGGAGGCCATGCAACTAATGAAAAACTGTTTTTT.

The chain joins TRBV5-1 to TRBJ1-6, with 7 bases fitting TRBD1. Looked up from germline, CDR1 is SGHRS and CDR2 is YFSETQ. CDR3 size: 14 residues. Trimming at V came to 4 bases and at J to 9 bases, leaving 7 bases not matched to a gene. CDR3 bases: TGCGCCAGCAGCCTCGGGACAGTTTCTTCACCCCTCCACTTT. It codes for CASSLGTVSSPLHF.

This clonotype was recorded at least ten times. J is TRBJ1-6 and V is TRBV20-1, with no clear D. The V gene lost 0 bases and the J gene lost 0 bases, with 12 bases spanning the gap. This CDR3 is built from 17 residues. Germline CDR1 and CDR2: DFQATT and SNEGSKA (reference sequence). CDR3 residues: CSARDVGRSSYNSPLHF. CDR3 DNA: TGCAGTGCTAGAGACGTGGGGAGGAGCTCCTATAATTCACCCCTCCACTTT.

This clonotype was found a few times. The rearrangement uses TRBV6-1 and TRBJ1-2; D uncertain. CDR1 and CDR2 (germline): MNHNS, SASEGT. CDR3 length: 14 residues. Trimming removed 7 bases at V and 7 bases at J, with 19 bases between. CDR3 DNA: TGTGCCAGCAAAGAATGGGGAGGTTCCGGTGGCTACACCTTC. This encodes CASKEWGGSGGYTF.

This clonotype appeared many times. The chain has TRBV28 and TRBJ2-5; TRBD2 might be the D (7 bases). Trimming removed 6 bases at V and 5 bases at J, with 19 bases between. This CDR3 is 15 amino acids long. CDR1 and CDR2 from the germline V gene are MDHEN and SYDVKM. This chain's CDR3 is CASRLSGGPGETQYF. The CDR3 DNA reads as TGTGCCAGCAGACTCTCCGGGGGGCCGGGGGAGACCCAGTACTTC.